This entry lists 6 T cell receptor beta chains sequenced from one sample in a study of T cells in localized non-small cell lung cancer. TCRdb's table, derived via immunoSEQ multiplex PCR, lists solely in-frame clones and lacks some. Of approximately 21,000 clones listed, less than 95% are singletons. This specimen consisted of peripheral blood, obtained before any cancer treatment. These receptors came from a woman between 35 and 75 years old with stage I lung adenocarcinoma.

This clone appeared a single time. V and J are TRBV4-3 and TRBJ2-2; no definite D call. The germline gives CDR1 LGHNA, CDR2 YSLEER. Between the trimmed V and J ends, which lost 1 base and 6 bases, there was a span of 9 bases. The CDR3 is 14 amino acids. DNA of the CDR3: TGCGCCAGCAGCCAAGGCATCGTGGCCGGGGAGCTGTTTTTT. Protein product: CASSQGIVAGELFF.

V gene TRBV4-3 combines with J gene TRBJ2-1; 10 bases are shared with TRBD2. V was pared by 4 bases and J by 4 bases, with 4 bases of the junction left unmatched. CDR1 and CDR2 from the germline V gene are LGHNA and YSLEER. The CDR3 length is 15 residues. CDR3 protein: CASSPTSGAYNEQFF. The CDR3 nucleotides read TGCGCCAGCAGCCCTACTAGCGGGGCTTACAATGAGCAGTTCTTC.

This clone has only one observation. The rearrangement links TRBV11-2 to TRBJ2-1, with TRBD1 matching over 9 bases. V lost 5 bases, J lost 2 bases, and 4 bases stayed unmatched. Germline V gives CDR1 SGHAT, CDR2 FQNNGV. The CDR3 spans 15 residues. CDR3: CASSPRTGAYNEQFF. DNA of the CDR3: TGTGCCAGCAGCCCGCGGACAGGGGCCTACAATGAGCAGTTCTTC.

The chain has TRBV6-6 and TRBJ2-1, with 8 bases matching TRBD2. Germline-derived CDR1 and CDR2 are MNHNY and SVGAGI (reference sequence). CDR3 length equals 14 residues. The V and J ends lost 4 bases and 2 bases, in that order; junction bases with no gene match: 1. CDR3 sequence (DNA): TGTGCCAGCAGTTGGCGGGAGGCCTACAATGAGCAGTTCTTC. This gives the protein CASSWREAYNEQFF.

The rearrangement links TRBV28 to TRBJ1-2; D gene uncertain. CDR1 is MDHEN, CDR2 SYDVKM, per germline. V was pared by 4 bases and J by 0 bases, with 18 bases between. The CDR3 spans 17 residues. The CDR3 bases are TGTGCCAGCAGTTCCCCCGGGCCTATCAATGCTAACTATGGCTACACCTTC. This codes for CASSSPGPINANYGYTF.

The chain joins TRBV30 to TRBJ2-3; 9 bases are shared with TRBD1. The CDR3 has 14 residues. Germline V CDR1 and CDR2: GTSNPN, SVGIG (reference sequence). The J segment lost 4 bases and the V segment lost 1 base, leaving 3 bases of the junction unmatched. As DNA, the CDR3 is TGTGCCTGGAGTGGGGGACAGGGCTCAGATACGCAGTATTTT. This sequence encodes CAWSGGQGSDTQYF. The full variable domain, its missing parts supplied by reference TRBV30 and TRBJ2-3, is SQTIHQWPATLVQPVGSPLSLECTVEGTSNPNLYWYRQAAGRGLQLLFYSVGIGQISSEVPQNLSASRPQDRQFILSSKKLLLSDSGFYLCAWSGGQGSDTQYFGPGTRLTVL.